The 18 T cell receptor beta chains given below trace back to one sample, sequenced in a study of Tregs in tolerant kidney transplant recipients. Here immunoSEQ multiplex PCR was the method, and the copy in TCRdb shows in-frame clones only, minus some. This repertoire shows under 300,000 clones, roughly 84% found once; its top ten account for about 0.68%. Sequencing was done on a sample of CD4+ T cells from blood. The receptors derive from a human donor in good health.

This clone turned up a few times. This chain links TRBV19 with TRBJ2-5; 10 nucleotides match TRBD2. The germline gives CDR1 LNHDA, CDR2 SQIVND (reference sequence). J gave up 3 bases and V 4 bases, and 5 bases lay outside the gene matches. CDR3 length: 15 amino acids. CDR3 loop: CASSTMGTSEETQYF. DNA for the CDR3: TGTGCCAGTAGTACAATGGGGACTAGCGAAGAGACCCAGTACTTC.

The rearrangement uses TRBV5-1 and TRBJ2-2, with D perhaps matching TRBD1 (6 bases). This CDR3 has 15 amino acids. Germline V lookup: CDR1 SGHRS, CDR2 YFSETQ. Trimming pared 4 bases from V and 0 bases from J, leaving 10 bases between. CDR3 nucleotide sequence: TGCGCCAGCAGCATAACAGGGACGAACACCGGGGAGCTGTTTTTT. It codes for CASSITGTNTGELFF.

The chain recombines TRBV6-5 with TRBJ2-1; TRBD1 matches 9 bases. V dropped 5 bases and J dropped 5; count of bases not matched to a gene: 4. The CDR3 has 14 amino acids. The V gene's germline CDR1 is MNHEY and CDR2 SVGAGI. CDR3 sequence (DNA): TGTGCCAGCAGTATGGGACAGGGAGACAATGAGCAGTTCTTC. Its protein is CASSMGQGDNEQFF.

In this sample, this clone turned up once. V and J are TRBV27 and TRBJ2-7; tentatively, D is TRBD1 (6 bases). The V end was cut by 7 bases, the J end by 3 bases, with 19 bases between. CDR3 length equals 15 residues. The germline CDR1 and CDR2 sequences are MNHEY and SMNVEV (reference sequence). The CDR3 DNA reads as TGTGCCAGCAATCGAGCCTCCGGGACAATCTACGAGCAGTACTTC. Residues: CASNRASGTIYEQYF.

This clone showed up just once. This sequence joins TRBV6-5 and TRBJ2-1; D is uncertain. The CDR3 loop spans 13 amino acids. Trimming took 6 bases from V and 14 from J, leaving 20 bases between them. Germline CDR1 MNHEY, CDR2 SVGAGI. CDR3 sequence: CASSRTIIGDKFF. The CDR3 DNA is TGTGCCAGCAGCCGAACCATTATTGGGGATAAGTTCTTC.

V usage is TRBV6-1 and J usage is TRBJ2-3, with a tentative D call TRBD2 (6 bases). The germline V gene has CDR1 MNHNS and CDR2 SASEGT. The CDR3 has 13 residues. Trimming removed 4 bases from V and 14 bases from J, with 19 bases in between. This CDR3 is CASSGPQWRGWYF. The CDR3 nucleotides are TGTGCCAGCAGTGGTCCCCAGTGGCGGGGCTGGTATTTT.

The chain recombines TRBV6-6 with TRBJ2-1; D is possibly TRBD2 (6 bases). V gave up 6 bases and J gave up 4 bases, with 10 bases separating them. Germline V gene sequence: CDR1 MNHNY, CDR2 SVGAGI (reference sequence). CDR3 length: 13 amino acids. CDR3 bases: TGTGCCAGCAGCGTAGCGGTTTACAATGAGCAGTTCTTC. Translating it yields CASSVAVYNEQFF.

The V and J genes are TRBV9 and TRBJ2-1; D uncertain. The V gene lost 0 bases and the J gene lost 0 bases, with 13 bases spanning the gap. Germline V gene lookup returns CDR1 SGDLS and CDR2 YYNGEE. The CDR3 runs 17 residues. The DNA for the CDR3 is TGTGCCAGCAGCGTAGGTGCACCCCTCCGCTCCTACAATGAGCAGTTCTTC. As protein: CASSVGAPLRSYNEQFF. The variable domain in full, completed from reference TRBV9 and TRBJ2-1, reads DSGVTQTPKHLITATGQRVTLRCSPRSGDLSVYWYQQSLDQGLQFLIQYYNGEERAKGNILERFSAQQFPDLHSELNLSSLELGDSALYFCASSVGAPLRSYNEQFFGPGTRLTVL.

J is TRBJ1-4 and V is TRBV28; TRBD1 is a possible D gene (5 bases). Between the trimmed V and J ends, which lost 7 bases and 8 bases, there was a span of 17 bases. The CDR3 sequence is 14 residues long. The germline V gene encodes CDR1 MDHEN and CDR2 SYDVKM. The DNA of the CDR3 is TGTGCCAGCACCCAGTTGCAGGGTCGAGAAAAACTGTTTTTT. Amino acids: CASTQLQGREKLFF.

The V and J genes are TRBV7-9 and TRBJ1-1; perhaps TRBD1 as D (6 bases). This CDR3 has 15 residues. V gave up 4 bases and J gave up 7 bases, with 19 bases separating them. In germline, CDR1 is SEHNR, CDR2 FQNEAQ (reference sequence). Here the CDR3 reads CASSSPYEGDLEAFF. Written as DNA, the CDR3 is TGTGCCAGCAGCTCCCCGTACGAGGGGGATCTTGAAGCTTTCTTT.

J is TRBJ1-2 and V is TRBV18, with D perhaps matching TRBD1 (6 bases). The V end was cut by 0 bases, the J end by 3 bases, with 8 bases between. CDR1 KGHSH and CDR2 LQKENI come from the germline V gene. The CDR3 loop spans 14 amino acids. For the CDR3, the DNA is TGTGCCAGCTCACCACCGGGGGGCGACTATGGCTACACCTTC. Protein: CASSPPGGDYGYTF.

The chain has TRBV18 and TRBJ2-5, with TRBD2 as a possible D gene (5 bases). The V end lost 6 bases, the J end lost 4 bases, and 12 bases lay between the germline ends. Germline CDR1 and CDR2: KGHSH and LQKENI. The CDR3 contains 13 residues. The CDR3 is CASSPPRGETQYF. The CDR3 DNA is TGTGCCAGCTCCCCCCCCCGGGGAGAGACCCAGTACTTC.

The chain is built from TRBV29-1 and TRBJ2-1; 7 nucleotides align to TRBD1. The ends lost 6 bases at V and 0 bases at J; junction bases unmatched: 8. The germline gives CDR1 SQVTM, CDR2 ANQGSEA. The CDR3 consists of 15 residues. This CDR3 reads CSVLGQLSSYNEQFF. The CDR3 DNA follows: TGCAGCGTCCTGGGACAGTTGAGCTCCTACAATGAGCAGTTCTTC.

The chain links TRBV9 to TRBJ1-1; TRBD1 might be the D (5 bases). Germline V gene lookup returns CDR1 SGDLS and CDR2 YYNGEE. This CDR3 is built from 15 residues. V lost 0 bases and J 3 bases, leaving 12 bases between the germline ends. CDR3 protein: CASSVEGWGDTEAFF. The CDR3 DNA reads TGTGCCAGCAGCGTAGAGGGCTGGGGGGACACTGAAGCTTTCTTT.

Of note for this clone: This specimen includes other DNA sequences encoding the same CDR3. The V gene is TRBV7-9, the J gene TRBJ1-1; no clear D. CDR1 is SEHNR, CDR2 FQNEAQ, per germline (reference sequence). There are 13 residues in the CDR3. The ends were cut back, 3 bases at V and 2 bases at J, with 7 bases in the middle. The CDR3 region has the DNA TGTGCCAGCAGCTTTGAGGGAAACACTGAAGCTTTCTTT. It encodes CASSFEGNTEAFF.

The CDR3 here is CASSPVVYTF. CDR3 coding DNA: TGTGCCAGCAGCCCCGTGGTCTACACCTTC. The chain combines TRBV21-1 with TRBJ1-2. TRBV21-1 counts as a pseudogene. The CDR3 covers 10 residues.

This clone was seen only once. The rearrangement uses TRBV19 and TRBJ2-3; D remains unclear. Trimming shortened V by 3 bases and J by 5 bases, and 6 bases separated the two germline ends. This CDR3 contains 12 residues. CDR1 and CDR2 (germline): LNHDA, SQIVND (reference sequence). CDR3 sequence: CASSIYKDTQYF. CDR3 in DNA: TGTGCCAGTAGTATTTACAAAGATACGCAGTATTTT.

The chain uses TRBV10-1 and TRBJ2-5, with 14 bases matching TRBD2. The germline CDR1 and CDR2 sequences are WNHNN and SYGVQD (reference sequence). Trimming cost V 6 bases and J 4 bases; bases outside gene matches: 19. The CDR3 spans 20 residues. The CDR3 DNA reads as TGCGCCAGCAGCGCTCGGCTGGGACTAGCGGGAGCGGGAGTTGGAGAGACCCAGTACTTC. It codes for CASSARLGLAGAGVGETQYF.